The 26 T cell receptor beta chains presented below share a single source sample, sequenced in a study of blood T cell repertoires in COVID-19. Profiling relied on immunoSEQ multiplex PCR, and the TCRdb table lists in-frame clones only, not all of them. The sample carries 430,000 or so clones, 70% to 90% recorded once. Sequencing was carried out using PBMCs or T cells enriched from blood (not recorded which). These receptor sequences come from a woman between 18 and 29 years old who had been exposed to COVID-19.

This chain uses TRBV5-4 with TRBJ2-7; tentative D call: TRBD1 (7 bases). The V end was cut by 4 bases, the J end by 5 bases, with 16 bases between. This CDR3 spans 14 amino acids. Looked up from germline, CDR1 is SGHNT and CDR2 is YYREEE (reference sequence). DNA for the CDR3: TGTGCCAGCAGCGGGGACAGCGGGTGGAACGAGCAGTACTTC. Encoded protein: CASSGDSGWNEQYF.

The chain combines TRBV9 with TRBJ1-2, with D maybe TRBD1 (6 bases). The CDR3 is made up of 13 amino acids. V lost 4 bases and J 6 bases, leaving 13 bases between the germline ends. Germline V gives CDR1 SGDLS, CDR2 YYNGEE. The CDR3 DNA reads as TGTGCCAGCAGCCCCCATCCAGGGGATGGCTACACCTTC. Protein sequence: CASSPHPGDGYTF.

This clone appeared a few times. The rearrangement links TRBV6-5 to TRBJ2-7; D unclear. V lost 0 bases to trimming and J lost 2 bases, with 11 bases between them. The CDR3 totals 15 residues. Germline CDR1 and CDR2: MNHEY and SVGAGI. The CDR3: CASSYSTGRTYEQYF. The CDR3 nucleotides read TGTGCCAGCAGTTACTCGACCGGCAGGACCTACGAGCAGTACTTC.

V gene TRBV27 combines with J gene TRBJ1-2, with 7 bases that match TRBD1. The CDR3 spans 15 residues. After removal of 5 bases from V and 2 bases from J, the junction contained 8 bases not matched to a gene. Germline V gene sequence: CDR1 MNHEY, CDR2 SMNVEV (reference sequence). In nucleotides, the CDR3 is TGTGCCAGCAGTAGTCCGGGACAGCTCAACTATGGCTACACCTTC. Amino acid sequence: CASSSPGQLNYGYTF.

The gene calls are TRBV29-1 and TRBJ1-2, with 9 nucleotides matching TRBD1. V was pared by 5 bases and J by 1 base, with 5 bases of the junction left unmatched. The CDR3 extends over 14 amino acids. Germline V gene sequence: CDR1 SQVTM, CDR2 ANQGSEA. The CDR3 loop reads CSVTWTGVNYGYTF. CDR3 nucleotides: TGCAGCGTTACATGGACAGGGGTTAACTATGGCTACACCTTC.

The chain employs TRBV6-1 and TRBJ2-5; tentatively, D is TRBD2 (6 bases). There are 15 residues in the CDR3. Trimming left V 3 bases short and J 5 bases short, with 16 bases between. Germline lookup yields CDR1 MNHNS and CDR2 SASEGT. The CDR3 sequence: CASSDLTASVETQYF. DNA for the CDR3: TGTGCCAGCAGTGATCTAACGGCTAGCGTGGAGACCCAGTACTTC.

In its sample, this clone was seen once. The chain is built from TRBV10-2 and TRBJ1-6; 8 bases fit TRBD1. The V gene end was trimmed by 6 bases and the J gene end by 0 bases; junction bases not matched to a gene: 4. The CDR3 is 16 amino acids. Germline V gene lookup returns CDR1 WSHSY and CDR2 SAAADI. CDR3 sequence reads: CASRGQGSSYNSPLHF. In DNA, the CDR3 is TGCGCCAGCAGAGGACAGGGCAGCTCCTATAATTCACCCCTCCACTTT.

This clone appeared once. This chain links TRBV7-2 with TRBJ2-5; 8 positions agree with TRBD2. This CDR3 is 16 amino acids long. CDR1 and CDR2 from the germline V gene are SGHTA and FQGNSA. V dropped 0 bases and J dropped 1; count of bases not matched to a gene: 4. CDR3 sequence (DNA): TGTGCCAGCAGCTTAGCGGGGGCGGGAGGCCAAGAGACCCAGTACTTC. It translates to CASSLAGAGGQETQYF.

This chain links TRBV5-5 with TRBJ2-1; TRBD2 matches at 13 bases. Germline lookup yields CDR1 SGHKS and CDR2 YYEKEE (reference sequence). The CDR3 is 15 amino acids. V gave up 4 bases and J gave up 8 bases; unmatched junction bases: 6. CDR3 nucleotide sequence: TGTGCCAGCAGCATCACTAGCGGGAGGGCCTATGAGCAGTTCTTC. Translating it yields CASSITSGRAYEQFF.

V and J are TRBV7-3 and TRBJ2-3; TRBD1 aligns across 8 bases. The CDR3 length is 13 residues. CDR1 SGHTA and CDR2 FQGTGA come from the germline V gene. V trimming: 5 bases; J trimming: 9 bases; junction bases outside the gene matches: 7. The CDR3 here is CASSLDRGGTQYF. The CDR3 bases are TGTGCCAGCAGCCTAGACAGGGGCGGGACGCAGTATTTT. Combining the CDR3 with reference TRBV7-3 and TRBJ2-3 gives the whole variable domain GAGVSQTPSNKVTEKGKYVELRCDPISGHTALYWYRQSLGQGPEFLIYFQGTGAADDSGLPNDRFFAVRPEGSVSTLKIQRTERGDSAVYLCASSLDRGGTQYFGPGTRLTVL.

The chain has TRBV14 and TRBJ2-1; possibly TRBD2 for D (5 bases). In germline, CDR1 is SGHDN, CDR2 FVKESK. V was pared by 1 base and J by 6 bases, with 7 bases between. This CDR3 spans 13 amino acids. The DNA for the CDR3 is TGTGCCAGCAGCCAAGGACGGGGCAATGAGCAGTTCTTC. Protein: CASSQGRGNEQFF. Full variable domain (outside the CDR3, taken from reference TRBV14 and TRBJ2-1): EAGVTQFPSHSVIEKGQTVTLRCDPISGHDNLYWYRRVMGKEIKFLLHFVKESKQDESGMPNNRFLAERTGGTYSTLKVQPAELEDSGVYFCASSQGRGNEQFFGPGTRLTVL.

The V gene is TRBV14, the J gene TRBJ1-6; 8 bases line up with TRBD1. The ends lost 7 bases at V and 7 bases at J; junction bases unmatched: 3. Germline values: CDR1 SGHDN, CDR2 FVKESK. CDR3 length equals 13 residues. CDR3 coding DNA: TGTGCCAGCAACCGACAGGGGAATTCACCCCTCCACTTT. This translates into CASNRQGNSPLHF. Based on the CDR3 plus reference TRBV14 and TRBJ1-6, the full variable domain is EAGVTQFPSHSVIEKGQTVTLRCDPISGHDNLYWYRRVMGKEIKFLLHFVKESKQDESGMPNNRFLAERTGGTYSTLKVQPAELEDSGVYFCASNRQGNSPLHFGNGTRLTVT.

CDR3 sequence: CASSYQGQPQHF. The CDR3 DNA reads as TGTGCCAGCAGCTACCAGGGCCAGCCCCAGCATTTT. V gene TRBV5-4 combines with J gene TRBJ1-5; D is perhaps TRBD1 (5 bases). Germline V gives CDR1 SGHNT, CDR2 YYREEE (reference sequence). The CDR3 spans 12 residues. V was shortened by 3 bases and J by 7 bases, with 8 bases between the two germline ends.

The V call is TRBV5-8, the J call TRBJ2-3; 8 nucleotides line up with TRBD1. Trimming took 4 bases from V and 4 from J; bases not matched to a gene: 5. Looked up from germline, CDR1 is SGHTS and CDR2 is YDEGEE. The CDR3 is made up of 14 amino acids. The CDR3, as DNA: TGTGCCAGCAGCCTAGGACAGGGCCCAGATACGCAGTATTTT. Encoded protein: CASSLGQGPDTQYF.

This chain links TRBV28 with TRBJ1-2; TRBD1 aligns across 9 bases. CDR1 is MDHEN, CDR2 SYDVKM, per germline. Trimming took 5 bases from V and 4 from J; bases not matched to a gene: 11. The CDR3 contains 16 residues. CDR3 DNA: TGTGCCAGCAGTCCCGCTGGACAGGGGAGAGGCTATGGCTACACCTTC. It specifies CASSPAGQGRGYGYTF.

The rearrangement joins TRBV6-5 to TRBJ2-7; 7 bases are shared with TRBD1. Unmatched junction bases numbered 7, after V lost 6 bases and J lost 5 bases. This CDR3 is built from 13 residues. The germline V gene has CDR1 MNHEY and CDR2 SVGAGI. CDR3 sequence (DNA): TGTGCCAGCAGGGGGACAGCCATACACGAGCAGTACTTC. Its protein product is CASRGTAIHEQYF.

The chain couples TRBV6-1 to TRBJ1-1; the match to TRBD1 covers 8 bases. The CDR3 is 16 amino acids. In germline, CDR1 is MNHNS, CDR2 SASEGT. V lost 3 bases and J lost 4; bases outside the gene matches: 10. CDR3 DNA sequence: TGTGCCAGCAGTGACCTCATCAGGGGGCAGGGCACTGAAGCTTTCTTT. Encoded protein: CASSDLIRGQGTEAFF.

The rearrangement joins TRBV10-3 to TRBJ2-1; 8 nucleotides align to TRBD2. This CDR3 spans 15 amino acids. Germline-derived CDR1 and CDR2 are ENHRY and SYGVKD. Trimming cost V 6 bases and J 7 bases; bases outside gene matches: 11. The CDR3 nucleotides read TGTGCCATCAGCGCTGGAGGTAGCGGGAAGAATGAGCAGTTCTTC. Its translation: CAISAGGSGKNEQFF.

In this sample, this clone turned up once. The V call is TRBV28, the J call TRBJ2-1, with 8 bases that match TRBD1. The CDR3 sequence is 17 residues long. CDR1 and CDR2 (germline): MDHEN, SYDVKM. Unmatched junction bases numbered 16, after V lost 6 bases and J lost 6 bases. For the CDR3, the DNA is TGTGCCAGCAGCATGGGCCTCGGGACAGGTCTCTTCAATGAGCAGTTCTTC. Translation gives CASSMGLGTGLFNEQFF.

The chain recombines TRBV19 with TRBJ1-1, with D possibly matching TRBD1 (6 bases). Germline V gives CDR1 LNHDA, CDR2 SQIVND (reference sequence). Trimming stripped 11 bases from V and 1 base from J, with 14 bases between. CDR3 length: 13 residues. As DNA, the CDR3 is TGTGCCTCGAACAGGGTGACGAACACTGAAGCTTTCTTT. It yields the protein CASNRVTNTEAFF.

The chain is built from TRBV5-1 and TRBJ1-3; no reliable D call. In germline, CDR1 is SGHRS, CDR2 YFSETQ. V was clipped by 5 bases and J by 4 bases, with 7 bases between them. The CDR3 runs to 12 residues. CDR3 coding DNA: TGCGCCAGCAGACAGCCGGGAAACACCATATATTTT. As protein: CASRQPGNTIYF.

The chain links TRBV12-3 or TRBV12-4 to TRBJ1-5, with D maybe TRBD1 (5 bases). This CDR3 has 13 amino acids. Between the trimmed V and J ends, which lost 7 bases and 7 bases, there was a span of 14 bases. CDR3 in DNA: TGTGCCAGCACTCCGGGGGTAGGCCAGCCCCAGCATTTT. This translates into CASTPGVGQPQHF.

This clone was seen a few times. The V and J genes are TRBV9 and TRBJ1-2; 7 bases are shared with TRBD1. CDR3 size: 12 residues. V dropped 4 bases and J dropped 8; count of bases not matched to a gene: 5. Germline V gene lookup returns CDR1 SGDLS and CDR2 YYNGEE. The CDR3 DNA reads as TGTGCCAGCAGCCCTCAGGGGGGCGGCTACACCTTC. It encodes CASSPQGGGYTF. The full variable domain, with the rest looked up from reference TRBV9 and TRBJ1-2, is DSGVTQTPKHLITATGQRVTLRCSPRSGDLSVYWYQQSLDQGLQFLIQYYNGEERAKGNILERFSAQQFPDLHSELNLSSLELGDSALYFCASSPQGGGYTFGSGTRLTVV.

The CDR3 nucleotides read TGTGCCAGCAGTGGTGGGCTAGCGGGAGCGACCGGGGAGCTGTTTTTT. Its translation is CASSGGLAGATGELFF. The genes are TRBV6-1 and TRBJ2-2; the match to TRBD2 covers 10 bases. After removal of 4 bases from V and 5 bases from J, the junction contained 7 bases not matched to a gene. This CDR3 has 16 amino acids. Per the germline V gene, CDR1 is MNHNS and CDR2 is SASEGT.

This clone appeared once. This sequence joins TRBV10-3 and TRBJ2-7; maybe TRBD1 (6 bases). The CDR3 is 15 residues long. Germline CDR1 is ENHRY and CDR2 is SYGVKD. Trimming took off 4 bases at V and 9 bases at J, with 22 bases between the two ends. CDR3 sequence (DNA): TGTGCCATCAGTGGGGGGCCGGGGCAGGGCAATGGGCAGTACTTC. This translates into CAISGGPGQGNGQYF.

The DNA for the CDR3 is TGTGCCAGCAAACTAGGGACATTGAACACTGAAGCTTTCTTT. It is translated as CASKLGTLNTEAFF. The chain couples TRBV28 to TRBJ1-1, with a weak D call TRBD1 (6 bases). From germline, CDR1 is MDHEN and CDR2 SYDVKM. The CDR3 sequence is 14 residues long. Trimming pared 7 bases from V and 0 bases from J, leaving 12 bases between. Full variable domain (outside the CDR3, taken from reference TRBV28 and TRBJ1-1): DVKVTQSSRYLVKRTGEKVFLECVQDMDHENMFWYRQDPGLGLRLIYFSYDVKMKEKGDIPEGYSVSREKKERFSLILESASTNQTSMYLCASKLGTLNTEAFFGQGTRLTVV.